A single sample is the source of the 24 T cell receptor beta chains below, sequenced in a study of shared clonotypes between healthy human individuals. Only in-frame clones appear in the TCRdb table, and some are missing; sequencing was by immunoSEQ multiplex PCR. Of a few million clones listed, over 85% are singletons. Material for sequencing was naive CD4+ T cells sorted from blood. The subset here: CD45RA+ positively selected. The source of these receptors is a young man in good health.

The chain combines TRBV2 with TRBJ2-1, with TRBD1 matching 10 bases. V lost 6 bases and J lost 2; bases outside the gene matches: 7. The CDR3 has 16 amino acids. Germline loops: CDR1 SNHLY, CDR2 FYNNEI. The CDR3 spells CASRGTGTGAYNEQFF. CDR3 sequence (DNA): TGTGCCAGCAGGGGTACCGGGACAGGGGCCTACAATGAGCAGTTCTTC.

This sequence joins TRBV27 and TRBJ1-2, with TRBD1 matching over 7 bases. The CDR3 covers 17 residues. Germline values: CDR1 MNHEY, CDR2 SMNVEV (reference sequence). J lost 8 bases, V lost 2 bases, and 17 bases had no gene match. This CDR3 reads CASSLATTGPKLQGYTF. The DNA for the CDR3 is TGTGCCAGCAGTTTAGCGACGACAGGGCCTAAACTACAAGGCTACACCTTC.

This chain joins TRBV30 and TRBJ1-5; 7 nucleotides align to TRBD1. Germline V lookup: CDR1 GTSNPN, CDR2 SVGIG (reference sequence). The CDR3 contains 14 residues. Trimming took 5 bases from V and 2 from J; bases not matched to a gene: 6. CDR3 sequence: CAWDPGTGNQPQHF. CDR3 nucleotide sequence: TGTGCCTGGGATCCCGGGACAGGCAATCAGCCCCAGCATTTT.

The chain uses TRBV7-3 and TRBJ2-3; a weak D match, TRBD2 (5 bases). Germline V lookup: CDR1 SGHTA, CDR2 FQGTGA. The length of the CDR3 is 13 residues. Trimming stripped 5 bases from V and 4 bases from J, with 10 bases between. The CDR3 DNA follows: TGTGCCAGCAGCCCCGGAGGAGCAGATACGCAGTATTTT. This translates into CASSPGGADTQYF.

The chain carries TRBV28 and TRBJ2-7, with D perhaps TRBD1 (6 bases). Germline V CDR1 and CDR2: MDHEN, SYDVKM. Deletions cut 9 bases from V and 5 bases from J, with 20 bases between. This CDR3 has 14 amino acids. The CDR3 loop is CASGGGTSPNEQYF. CDR3 nucleotides: TGTGCCAGTGGGGGCGGAACCTCTCCTAACGAGCAGTACTTC.

This clone has a single count. This chain uses TRBV7-8 with TRBJ2-1; D may be TRBD2 (5 bases). Trimming removed 3 bases from V and 4 bases from J, with 13 bases in between. The CDR3 covers 15 residues. CDR1 is SGHVS, CDR2 FQNEAQ, per germline. The CDR3 DNA sequence: TGTGCCAGCAGCTTCCGCGGGTCGAATTACAATGAGCAGTTCTTC. This codes for CASSFRGSNYNEQFF.

As regards this clone: One end of the junction fails to match germline, which may point to a read error. This chain connects TRBV7-7 to TRBJ1-3; 7 nucleotides agree with TRBD1. The V gene's germline CDR1 is SSHAT and CDR2 FNYEAQ (reference sequence). The CDR3 runs 15 residues. CDR3 bases: TGTGCTAGCAGCTTCGGGACAGAACTAGGAAACACCATATATTTT. It is translated as CASSFGTELGNTIYF. Drawing the rest from reference TRBV7-7 and TRBJ1-3, the complete variable domain is GAGVSQSPRYKVTKRGQDVTLRCDPISSHATLYWYQQALGQGPEFLTYFNYEAQPDKSGLPSDRFSAERPEGSISTLTIQRTEQRDSAMYRCASSFGTELGNTIYFGEGSWLTVV.

Note on this clone: Other DNA sequences from this sample encode an identical CDR3 as well. The rearrangement links TRBV19 to TRBJ2-5, with 9 nucleotides matching TRBD1. In germline, CDR1 is LNHDA, CDR2 SQIVND (reference sequence). V lost 3 bases, J lost 2 bases, and 4 bases stayed unmatched. The CDR3 extends over 15 amino acids. The CDR3 nucleotides read TGTGCCAGTAGTATCTCCGGGACAGGGCAAGAGACCCAGTACTTC. It is translated as CASSISGTGQETQYF.

The chain employs TRBV9 and TRBJ2-7; tentatively, D is TRBD1 or TRBD2 (6 bases each). CDR3 length equals 16 residues. Per germline, CDR1 SGDLS and CDR2 YYNGEE. V dropped 2 bases and J dropped 4 bases, with 19 bases sitting between them. Written as DNA, the CDR3 is TGTGCCAGCAGCGTGGCCGGGGGCAGAGGGGCGTACGAGCAGTACTTC. As protein: CASSVAGGRGAYEQYF.

The chain couples TRBV6-6 to TRBJ1-4; no reliable D call. CDR1 and CDR2 (germline): MNHNY, SVGAGI (reference sequence). Trimming stripped 2 bases from V and 4 bases from J, with 8 bases between. CDR3 length equals 14 residues. CDR3 sequence: CASSYDGVNEKLFF. For the CDR3, the DNA is TGTGCCAGCAGTTACGACGGAGTTAATGAAAAACTGTTTTTT.

V usage is TRBV6-5 and J usage is TRBJ1-6, with TRBD1 as a possible D gene (5 bases). This CDR3 has 13 residues. V dropped 8 bases and J dropped 9 bases, with 14 bases sitting between them. Germline CDR1 reads MNHEY; CDR2 reads SVGAGI. The CDR3 coding sequence is TGTGCCAGCTCGAGGGGCGTAGGTTCACCCCTCCACTTT. Protein sequence: CASSRGVGSPLHF.

For this clone: This CDR3 is also generated by other DNA sequences in the sample. The J gene is TRBJ1-3, the V gene TRBV7-2; 8 bases map to TRBD1. Germline CDR1 is SGHTA and CDR2 is FQGNSA. V lost 4 bases to trimming and J lost 1 base; unmatched junction nucleotides: 0. This CDR3 comprises 14 residues. This CDR3 is CASSWTGSGNTIYF. As DNA, the CDR3 is TGTGCCAGCAGCTGGACAGGGTCTGGAAACACCATATATTTT. The full variable domain, completed using reference TRBV7-2 and TRBJ1-3, is GAGVSQSPSNKVTEKGKDVELRCDPISGHTALYWYRQSLGQGLEFLIYFQGNSAPDKSGLPSDRFSAERTGGSVSTLTIQRTQQEDSAVYLCASSWTGSGNTIYFGEGSWLTVV.

The chain carries TRBV5-1 and TRBJ2-7; no clear D. V lost 6 bases and J 0 bases, leaving 7 bases between the germline ends. The germline V gene encodes CDR1 SGHRS and CDR2 YFSETQ. There are 12 residues in the CDR3. DNA for the CDR3: TGCGCCAGCACCTCCGACTCCTACGAGCAGTACTTC. This sequence encodes CASTSDSYEQYF.

The V call is TRBV28, the J call TRBJ2-1; 9 bases agree with TRBD2. The J segment lost 5 bases and the V segment lost 5 bases, leaving 7 bases of the junction unmatched. This CDR3 spans 15 amino acids. Germline loops: CDR1 MDHEN, CDR2 SYDVKM. CDR3 protein: CASSPGLARNNEQFF. DNA of the CDR3: TGTGCCAGCAGTCCAGGACTAGCGAGAAACAATGAGCAGTTCTTC. The complete variable domain, with remaining parts taken from reference TRBV28 and TRBJ2-1, reads DVKVTQSSRYLVKRTGEKVFLECVQDMDHENMFWYRQDPGLGLRLIYFSYDVKMKEKGDIPEGYSVSREKKERFSLILESASTNQTSMYLCASSPGLARNNEQFFGPGTRLTVL.

About this clone: Other DNA sequences in the sample encode the same CDR3. V gene TRBV5-1 combines with J gene TRBJ2-5, with TRBD2 matching over 11 bases. Germline V gene lookup returns CDR1 SGHRS and CDR2 YFSETQ. The V segment lost 0 bases and the J segment 3 bases; nucleotides outside the gene matches: 1. The CDR3 loop spans 15 amino acids. The CDR3: CASSLGSGGEETQYF. The CDR3, as DNA: TGCGCCAGCAGCTTGGGTAGCGGGGGGGAAGAGACCCAGTACTTC.

The V and J genes are TRBV5-1 and TRBJ2-5; 8 positions agree with TRBD2. The CDR3 length is 14 residues. V shed 7 bases and J 4 bases; nucleotides not matched to a gene: 9. Germline V CDR1 and CDR2: SGHRS, YFSETQ. For the CDR3, the DNA is TGCGCCAGCGACGGCGGGGGGATCGGAGAGACCCAGTACTTC. Encoded protein: CASDGGGIGETQYF.

The J gene is TRBJ1-4, the V gene TRBV11-2; 7 positions match TRBD1. The CDR3 covers 15 residues. V shed 5 bases and J 7 bases; nucleotides not matched to a gene: 10. Germline V CDR1 and CDR2: SGHAT, FQNNGV. Written as DNA, the CDR3 is TGTGCCAGCAGCCCCGGGACAGTCAACAGTGAAAAACTGTTTTTT. This sequence encodes CASSPGTVNSEKLFF.

This clone has more than one count but fewer than ten. This chain links TRBV29-1 with TRBJ1-5; D is ambiguous. Trimming pared 5 bases from V and 0 bases from J, leaving 14 bases between. The CDR3 runs 15 residues. The germline V gene encodes CDR1 SQVTM and CDR2 ANQGSEA. Written as DNA, the CDR3 is TGCAGCGTTTCCGGGAACAGCTTTAGCAATCAGCCCCAGCATTTT. Protein: CSVSGNSFSNQPQHF.

The V and J genes are TRBV7-2 and TRBJ2-3; possibly TRBD2 for D (5 bases). The CDR3 consists of 15 residues. The germline gives CDR1 SGHTA, CDR2 FQGNSA. Trimming removed 2 bases at V and 3 bases at J, with 12 bases between. The CDR3: CASSLWHSGTDTQYF. In nucleotides, the CDR3 is TGTGCCAGCAGCTTATGGCATTCGGGGACAGATACGCAGTATTTT.

The J gene is TRBJ2-5, the V gene TRBV4-3, with a tentative D call TRBD2 (5 bases). Judging by the DNA end, TRBJ2-7 fits better; the J call may be wrong. The length of the CDR3 is 16 residues. Germline assignment: CDR1 LGHNA and CDR2 YSLEER. CDR3: CASSPSRGGPTYEQYF. The CDR3 nucleotides read TGCGCCAGCAGCCCCAGCCGAGGCGGGCCAACCTACGAGCAGTACTTC.

Concerning this clone itself: The sample contains more than one DNA sequence encoding this CDR3. V and J are TRBV5-1 and TRBJ1-3, with D hard to call. The CDR3 spans 15 residues. V dropped 4 bases and J dropped 0 bases, with 11 bases sitting between them. Germline V lookup: CDR1 SGHRS, CDR2 YFSETQ. The CDR3, as DNA: TGCGCCAGCAGCCTCGGAGCGATCTCTGGAAACACCATATATTTT. Translation: CASSLGAISGNTIYF.

The chain employs TRBV7-2 and TRBJ2-7; D uncertain. CDR3 length: 14 residues. Germline CDR1 is SGHTA and CDR2 is FQGNSA. V lost 2 bases, J lost 2 bases, and 10 bases lay in between. The CDR3 is CASSLSPNTYEQYF. CDR3 in DNA: TGTGCCAGCAGCTTATCCCCCAACACCTACGAGCAGTACTTC.

The J gene is TRBJ1-2, the V gene TRBV7-9, with TRBD1 as a possible D gene (5 bases). The germline CDR1 and CDR2 sequences are SEHNR and FQNEAQ (reference sequence). CDR3 length equals 13 residues. V was trimmed by 8 bases and J by 8 bases, leaving 18 bases between them. The CDR3 spells CASSSAGLGGYTF. The CDR3 DNA is TGTGCCAGCTCCTCCGCAGGGTTAGGCGGCTACACCTTC.

On this clone itself: Additional DNA sequences in this sample encode the identical CDR3. The V gene is TRBV19, the J gene TRBJ2-1; 9 bases agree with TRBD2. The CDR3 spans 16 residues. After removal of 3 bases from V and 0 bases from J, the junction contained 3 bases not matched to a gene. Germline CDR1 is LNHDA and CDR2 is SQIVND (reference sequence). The CDR3, as DNA: TGTGCCAGTAGTATGGCGGGGGGGAGCTCCTACAATGAGCAGTTCTTC. This translates into CASSMAGGSSYNEQFF.